This T cell receptor (beta chain) comes out of a study of human T cells and chemical hapten exposure. TCRdb independently ran MiXCR on the RACE reads; one entry per CDR3 protein. This table has 350,000 to 450,000 distinct CDR3 sequences, roughly 5% appearing once. The CDR3 is 16 amino acids. Trimming took 0 bases from V and 4 from J; bases not matched to a gene: 1. The germline V gene encodes CDR1 LGHNA and CDR2 YNFKEQ. This clonotype was seen ten or more times. Indicated time point: pre-sensitization, week 0. Treatment defined: therapeutic diphenylcyclopropenone sensitization with weekly scalp DPC. Each patch-test visit's blood sample preceded patch application.

This material consisted of whole blood, taken in connection with sensitization to the hapten diphenylcyclopropenone (DPC). The TCR was taken from a woman aged 45-60 years with alopecia areata. Some clones in this sample may be carry-over from other donors' samples. This chain joins TRBV4-2 and TRBJ2-1, with TRBD2 identical over 12 bases. The CDR3 region is CASSQDLAGGYNEQFF. In DNA form, the CDR3 reads TGTGCCAGCAGCCAAGATCTAGCGGGAGGGTACAATGAGCAGTTCTTC.